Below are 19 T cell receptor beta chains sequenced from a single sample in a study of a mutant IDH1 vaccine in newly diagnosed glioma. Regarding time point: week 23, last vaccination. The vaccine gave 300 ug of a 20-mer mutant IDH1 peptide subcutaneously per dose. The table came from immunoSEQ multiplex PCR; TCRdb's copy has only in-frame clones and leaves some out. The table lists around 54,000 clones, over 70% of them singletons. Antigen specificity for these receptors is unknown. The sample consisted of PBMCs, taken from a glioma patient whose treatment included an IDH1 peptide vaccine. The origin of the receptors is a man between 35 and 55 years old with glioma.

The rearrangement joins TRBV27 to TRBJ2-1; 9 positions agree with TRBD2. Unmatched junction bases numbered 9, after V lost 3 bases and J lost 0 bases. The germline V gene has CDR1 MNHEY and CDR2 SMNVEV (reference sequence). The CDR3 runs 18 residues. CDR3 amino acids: CASSFVPPSGTSYNEQFF. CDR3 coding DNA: TGTGCCAGCAGTTTCGTCCCCCCTAGCGGGACCTCCTACAATGAGCAGTTCTTC.

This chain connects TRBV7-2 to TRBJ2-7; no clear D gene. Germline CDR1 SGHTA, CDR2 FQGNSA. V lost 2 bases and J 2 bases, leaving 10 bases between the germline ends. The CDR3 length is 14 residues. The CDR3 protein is CASSLSGGPYEQYF. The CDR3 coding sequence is TGTGCCAGCAGCTTATCTGGCGGACCCTACGAGCAGTACTTC.

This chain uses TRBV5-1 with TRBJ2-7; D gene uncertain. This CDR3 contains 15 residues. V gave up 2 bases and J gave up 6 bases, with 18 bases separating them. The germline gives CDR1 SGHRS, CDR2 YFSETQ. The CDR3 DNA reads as TGCGCCAGCAGCTTACTACTGATACCCTTTATCGAGCAGTACTTC. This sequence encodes CASSLLLIPFIEQYF.

This chain's CDR3 is CASCYGGREGYTF. The CDR3 nucleotides read TGTGCCAGCTGCTATGGGGGGCGGGAGGGCTACACCTTC. This chain joins TRBV6-5 and TRBJ1-2; TRBD1 might be the D (6 bases). CDR1 and CDR2 (germline): MNHEY, SVGAGI. This CDR3 comprises 13 residues. The V and J ends lost 8 bases and 8 bases respectively, with 18 bases between them.

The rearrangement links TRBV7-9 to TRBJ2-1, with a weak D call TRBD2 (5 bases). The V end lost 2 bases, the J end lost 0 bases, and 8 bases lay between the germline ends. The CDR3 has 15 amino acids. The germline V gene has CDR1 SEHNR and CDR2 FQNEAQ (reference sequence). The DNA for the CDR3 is TGTGCCAGCAGCTTACGTGGGAGCTCCTACAATGAGCAGTTCTTC. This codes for CASSLRGSSYNEQFF.

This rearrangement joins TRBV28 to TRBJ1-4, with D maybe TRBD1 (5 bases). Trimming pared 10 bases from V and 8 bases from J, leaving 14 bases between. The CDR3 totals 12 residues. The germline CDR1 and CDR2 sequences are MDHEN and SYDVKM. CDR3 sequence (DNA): TGTGCCACAAACAGGCAATGGGAAAAACTGTTTTTT. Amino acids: CATNRQWEKLFF.

DNA for the CDR3: TGTGCCAGTAGTCCTGGGACAGGGAGACAGACCCAGTACTTC. It translates to CASSPGTGRQTQYF. This chain joins TRBV19 and TRBJ2-5; 9 nucleotides line up with TRBD1. CDR3 length: 14 amino acids. J was trimmed by 6 bases and V by 5 bases; bases with no gene match: 7. The germline CDR1 and CDR2 sequences are LNHDA and SQIVND (reference sequence).

The CDR3 region has the DNA TGTGCCAGCAGTTACCACGGGACAGCGAATGAAAAACTGTTTTTT. Translation gives CASSYHGTANEKLFF. The chain carries TRBV6-5 and TRBJ1-4; TRBD1 matches 7 bases. CDR3 length: 15 amino acids. Germline CDR1 is MNHEY and CDR2 is SVGAGI. The V segment lost 2 bases and the J segment 5 bases; nucleotides outside the gene matches: 5.

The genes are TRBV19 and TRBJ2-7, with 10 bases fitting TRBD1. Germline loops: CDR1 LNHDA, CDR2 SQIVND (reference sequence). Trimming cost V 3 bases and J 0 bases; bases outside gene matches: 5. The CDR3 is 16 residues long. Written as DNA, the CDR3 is TGTGCCAGTAGTATGGAGGGACAGGGGAGCTCCTACGAGCAGTACTTC. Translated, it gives CASSMEGQGSSYEQYF.

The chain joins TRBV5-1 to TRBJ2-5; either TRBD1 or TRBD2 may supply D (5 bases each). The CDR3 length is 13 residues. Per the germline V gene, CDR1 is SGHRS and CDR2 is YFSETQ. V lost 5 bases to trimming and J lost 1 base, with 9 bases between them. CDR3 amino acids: CASRRGAQETQYF. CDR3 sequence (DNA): TGCGCCAGCAGAAGGGGAGCCCAAGAGACCCAGTACTTC. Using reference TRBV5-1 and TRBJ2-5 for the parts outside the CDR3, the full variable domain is KAGVTQTPRYLIKTRGQQVTLSCSPISGHRSVSWYQQTPGQGLQFLFEYFSETQRNKGNFPGRFSGRQFSNSRSEMNVSTLELGDSALYLCASRRGAQETQYFGPGTRLLVL.

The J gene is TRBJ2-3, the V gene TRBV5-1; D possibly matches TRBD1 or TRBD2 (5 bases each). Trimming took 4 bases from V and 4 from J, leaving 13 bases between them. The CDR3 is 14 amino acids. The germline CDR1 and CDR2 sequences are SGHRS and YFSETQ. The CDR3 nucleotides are TGCGCCAGCAGCCCGGGGCTAGGGGCAGATACGCAGTATTTT. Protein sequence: CASSPGLGADTQYF.

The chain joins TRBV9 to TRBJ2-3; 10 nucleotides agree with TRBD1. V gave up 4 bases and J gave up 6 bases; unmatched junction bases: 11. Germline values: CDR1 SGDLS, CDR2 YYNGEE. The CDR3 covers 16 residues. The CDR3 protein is CASSSTGGTVRDTQYF. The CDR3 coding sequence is TGTGCCAGCAGCTCGACAGGGGGCACCGTTAGGGATACGCAGTATTTT.

The CDR3 DNA sequence: TGCGCCAGCAGCCCGGGGACAGGGGCCTACGAGCAGTACTTC. Protein: CASSPGTGAYEQYF. V is TRBV5-1 and J is TRBJ2-7; TRBD1 matches 10 bases. Germline CDR1 SGHRS, CDR2 YFSETQ. This CDR3 spans 14 amino acids. V lost 4 bases, J lost 2 bases, and 3 bases stayed unmatched. Full variable domain (rest looked up from reference TRBV5-1 and TRBJ2-7): KAGVTQTPRYLIKTRGQQVTLSCSPISGHRSVSWYQQTPGQGLQFLFEYFSETQRNKGNFPGRFSGRQFSNSRSEMNVSTLELGDSALYLCASSPGTGAYEQYFGPGTRLTVT.

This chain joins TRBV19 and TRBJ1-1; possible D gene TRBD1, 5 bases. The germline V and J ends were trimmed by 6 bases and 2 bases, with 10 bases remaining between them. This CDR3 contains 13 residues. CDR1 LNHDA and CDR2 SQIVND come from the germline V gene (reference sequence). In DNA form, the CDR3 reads TGTGCCAGTAGAATGAGGGGTAACACTGAAGCTTTCTTT. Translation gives CASRMRGNTEAFF.

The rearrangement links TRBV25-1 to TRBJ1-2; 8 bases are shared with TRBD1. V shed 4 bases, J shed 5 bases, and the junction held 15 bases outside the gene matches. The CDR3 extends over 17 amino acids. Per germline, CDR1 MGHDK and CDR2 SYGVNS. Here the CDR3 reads CASSGTNGQGGGYGYTF. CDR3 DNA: TGTGCCAGCAGTGGAACAAATGGACAGGGAGGGGGGTATGGCTACACCTTC.

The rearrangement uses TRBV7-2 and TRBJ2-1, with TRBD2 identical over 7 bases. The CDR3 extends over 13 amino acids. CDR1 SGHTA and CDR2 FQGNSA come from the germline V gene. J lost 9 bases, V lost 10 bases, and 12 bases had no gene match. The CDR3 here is CATKSRDYREQFF. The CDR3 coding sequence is TGTGCCACTAAAAGCCGGGACTACCGTGAGCAGTTCTTC.

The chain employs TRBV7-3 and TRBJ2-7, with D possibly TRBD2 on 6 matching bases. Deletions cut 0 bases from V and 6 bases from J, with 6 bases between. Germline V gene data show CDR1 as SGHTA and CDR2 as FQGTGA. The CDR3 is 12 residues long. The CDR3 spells CASSLTEGEQYF. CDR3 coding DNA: TGTGCCAGCAGCTTAACGGAGGGCGAGCAGTACTTC.

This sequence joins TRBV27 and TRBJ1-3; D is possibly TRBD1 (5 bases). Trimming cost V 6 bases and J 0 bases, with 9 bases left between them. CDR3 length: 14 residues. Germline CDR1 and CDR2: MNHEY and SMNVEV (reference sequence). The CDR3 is CASRPGYSGNTIYF. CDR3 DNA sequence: TGTGCCAGCAGACCAGGGTACTCTGGAAACACCATATATTTT.

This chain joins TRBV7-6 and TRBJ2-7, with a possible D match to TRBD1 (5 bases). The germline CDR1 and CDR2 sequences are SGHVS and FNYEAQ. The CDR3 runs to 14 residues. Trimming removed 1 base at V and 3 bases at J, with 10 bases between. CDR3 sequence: CASSLGQPSYEQYF. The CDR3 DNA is TGTGCCAGCAGCTTAGGACAGCCCAGCTACGAGCAGTACTTC.